One T cell receptor beta chain is described in this entry. What it recognizes is unknown. The data derive from a study of cytomegalovirus exposure and HLA in healthy donors. Study-level findings and limits: Generally TCR sequences proved uncommon, though certain public TCRs appeared in numerous donors.

PCR amplification relied on 60 Vbeta primers (plus 13 Jbeta primers). Libraries were prepared by immunoSEQ multiplex PCR; TCRdb keeps only in-frame clonotypes and omits some of them. The sample records 200,000 to 250,000 clones, roughly 80% being singletons. The germline gives CDR1 SGHRS, CDR2 YFSETQ. With 4 bases removed from V and 2 bases from J, the gap between germline ends came to 7 bases. The CDR3 runs to 12 residues. The sequence was collected from a girl aged 10 to 17 in good health and CMV-seronegative. The chain joins TRBV5-1 to TRBJ2-7; tentative D call: TRBD2 (6 bases). The specimen sequenced was PBMCs. DNA for the CDR3: TGCGCCAGCAGCCGGACTACCTACGAGCAGTACTTC. Translated, it gives CASSRTTYEQYF.